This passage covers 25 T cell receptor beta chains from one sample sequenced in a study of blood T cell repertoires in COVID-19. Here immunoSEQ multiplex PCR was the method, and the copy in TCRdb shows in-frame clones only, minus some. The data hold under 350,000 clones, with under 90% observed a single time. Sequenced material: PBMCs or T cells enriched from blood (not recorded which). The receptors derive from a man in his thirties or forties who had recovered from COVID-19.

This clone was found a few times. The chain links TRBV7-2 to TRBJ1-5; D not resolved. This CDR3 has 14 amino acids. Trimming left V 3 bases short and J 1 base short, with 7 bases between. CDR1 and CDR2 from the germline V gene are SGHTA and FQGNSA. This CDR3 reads CASSLGRSNQPQHF. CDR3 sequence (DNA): TGTGCCAGCAGCTTGGGCAGGAGCAATCAGCCCCAGCATTTT. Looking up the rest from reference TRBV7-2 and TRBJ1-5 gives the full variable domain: GAGVSQSPSNKVTEKGKDVELRCDPISGHTALYWYRQSLGQGLEFLIYFQGNSAPDKSGLPSDRFSAERTGGSVSTLTIQRTQQEDSAVYLCASSLGRSNQPQHFGDGTRLSIL.

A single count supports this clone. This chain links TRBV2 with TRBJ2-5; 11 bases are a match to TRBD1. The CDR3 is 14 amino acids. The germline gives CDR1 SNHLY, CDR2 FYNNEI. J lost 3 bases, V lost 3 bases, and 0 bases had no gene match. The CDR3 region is CASSEGQGEETQYF. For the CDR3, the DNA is TGTGCCAGCAGTGAGGGACAGGGGGAAGAGACCCAGTACTTC.

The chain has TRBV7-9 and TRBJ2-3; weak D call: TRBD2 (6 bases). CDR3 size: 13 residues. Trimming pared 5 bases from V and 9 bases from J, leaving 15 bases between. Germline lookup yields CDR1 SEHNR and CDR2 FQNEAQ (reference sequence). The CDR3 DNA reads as TGTGCCAGCAGCGAACGGAGCGGGCAGACGCAGTATTTT. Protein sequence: CASSERSGQTQYF.

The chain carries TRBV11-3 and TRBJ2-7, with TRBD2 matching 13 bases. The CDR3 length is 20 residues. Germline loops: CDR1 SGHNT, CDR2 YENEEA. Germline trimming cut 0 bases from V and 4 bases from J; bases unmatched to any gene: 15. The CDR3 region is CASSLEKTSGRESRPYEQYF. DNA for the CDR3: TGTGCCAGCAGCTTAGAGAAAACTAGCGGGAGGGAAAGCCGACCTTACGAGCAGTACTTC.

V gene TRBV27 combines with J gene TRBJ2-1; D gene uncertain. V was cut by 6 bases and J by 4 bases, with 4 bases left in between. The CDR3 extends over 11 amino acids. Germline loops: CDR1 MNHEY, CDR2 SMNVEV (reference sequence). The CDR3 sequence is CASSQYNEQFF. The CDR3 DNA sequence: TGTGCCAGCAGCCAATACAATGAGCAGTTCTTC.

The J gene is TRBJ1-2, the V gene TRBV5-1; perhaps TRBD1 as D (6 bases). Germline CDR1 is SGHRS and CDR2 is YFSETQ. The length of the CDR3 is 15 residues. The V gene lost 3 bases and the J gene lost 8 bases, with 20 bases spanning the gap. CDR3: CASSSRQAIPGGYTF. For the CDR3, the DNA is TGCGCCAGCAGCTCGCGACAGGCGATCCCGGGGGGCTACACCTTC.

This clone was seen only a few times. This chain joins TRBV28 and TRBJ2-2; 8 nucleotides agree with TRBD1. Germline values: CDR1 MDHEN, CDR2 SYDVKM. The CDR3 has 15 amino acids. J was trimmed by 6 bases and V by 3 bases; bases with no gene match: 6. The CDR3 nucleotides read TGTGCCAGCAGTTTCGTCAGGGGGCCGTCCGGGGAGCTGTTTTTT. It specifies CASSFVRGPSGELFF.

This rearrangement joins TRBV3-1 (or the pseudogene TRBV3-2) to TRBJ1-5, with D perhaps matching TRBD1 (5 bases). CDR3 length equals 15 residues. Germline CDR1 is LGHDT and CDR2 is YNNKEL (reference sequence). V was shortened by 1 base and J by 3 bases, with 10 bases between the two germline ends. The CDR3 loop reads CASSQVSGYNQPQHF. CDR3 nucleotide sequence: TGTGCCAGCAGCCAAGTTTCAGGGTACAATCAGCCCCAGCATTTT.

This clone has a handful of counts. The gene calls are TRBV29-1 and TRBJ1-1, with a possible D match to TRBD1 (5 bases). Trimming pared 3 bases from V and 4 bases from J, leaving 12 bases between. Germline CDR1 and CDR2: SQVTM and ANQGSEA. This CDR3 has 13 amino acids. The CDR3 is CSVEAGMATEAFF. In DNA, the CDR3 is TGCAGCGTTGAGGCAGGGATGGCCACTGAAGCTTTCTTT.

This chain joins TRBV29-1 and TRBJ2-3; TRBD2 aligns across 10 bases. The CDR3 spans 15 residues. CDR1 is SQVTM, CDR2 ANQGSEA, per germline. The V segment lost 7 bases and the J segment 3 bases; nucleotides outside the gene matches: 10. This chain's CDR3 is CSAGGDSGGTDTQYF. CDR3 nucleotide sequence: TGCAGCGCCGGAGGGGATAGCGGGGGGACAGATACGCAGTATTTT.

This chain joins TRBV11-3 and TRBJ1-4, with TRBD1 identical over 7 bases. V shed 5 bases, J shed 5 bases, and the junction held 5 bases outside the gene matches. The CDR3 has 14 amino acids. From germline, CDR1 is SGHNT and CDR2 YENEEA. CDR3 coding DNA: TGTGCCAGCAGCAAACAGGGGAGGAATGAAAAACTGTTTTTT. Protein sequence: CASSKQGRNEKLFF.

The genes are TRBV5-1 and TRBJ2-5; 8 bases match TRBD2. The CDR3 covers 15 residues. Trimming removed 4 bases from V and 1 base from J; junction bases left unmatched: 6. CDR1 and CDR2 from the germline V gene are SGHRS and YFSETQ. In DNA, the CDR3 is TGCGCCAGCAGCGCCGGGACTAGGTTCCAAGAGACCCAGTACTTC. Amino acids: CASSAGTRFQETQYF.

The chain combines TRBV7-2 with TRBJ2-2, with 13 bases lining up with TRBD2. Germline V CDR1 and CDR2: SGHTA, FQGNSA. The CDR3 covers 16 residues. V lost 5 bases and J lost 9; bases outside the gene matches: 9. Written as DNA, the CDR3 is TGTGCCAGCAGCCCCCGACTAGCGGGAGGAGCTCGGGAGCTGTTTTTT. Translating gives CASSPRLAGGARELFF.

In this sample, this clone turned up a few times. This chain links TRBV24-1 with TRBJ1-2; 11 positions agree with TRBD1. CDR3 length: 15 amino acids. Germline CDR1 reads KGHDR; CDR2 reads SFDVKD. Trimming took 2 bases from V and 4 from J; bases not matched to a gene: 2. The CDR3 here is CATSDSGTGGYGYTF. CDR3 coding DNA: TGTGCCACCAGTGATTCGGGGACAGGGGGCTATGGCTACACCTTC.

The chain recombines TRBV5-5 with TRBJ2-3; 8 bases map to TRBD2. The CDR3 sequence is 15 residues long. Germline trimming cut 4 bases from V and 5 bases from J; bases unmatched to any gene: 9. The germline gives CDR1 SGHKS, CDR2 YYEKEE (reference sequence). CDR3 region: CASSPGLARVDTQYF. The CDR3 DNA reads TGTGCCAGCAGCCCCGGACTAGCTAGGGTAGATACGCAGTATTTT.

The CDR3, as DNA: TGTGCCAGCAGTGAAGCCGGGGGGAGCTCCTACGAGCAGTACTTC. This codes for CASSEAGGSSYEQYF. V usage is TRBV6-1 and J usage is TRBJ2-7, with 7 nucleotides matching TRBD2. The J segment lost 0 bases and the V segment lost 0 bases, leaving 2 bases of the junction unmatched. Germline loops: CDR1 MNHNS, CDR2 SASEGT. There are 15 residues in the CDR3.

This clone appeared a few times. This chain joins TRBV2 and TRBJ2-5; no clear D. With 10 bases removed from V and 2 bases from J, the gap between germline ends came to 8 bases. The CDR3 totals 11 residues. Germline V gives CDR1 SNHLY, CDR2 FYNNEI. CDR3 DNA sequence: TGTGCCATCGGGTCTCAAGAGACCCAGTACTTC. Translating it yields CAIGSQETQYF.

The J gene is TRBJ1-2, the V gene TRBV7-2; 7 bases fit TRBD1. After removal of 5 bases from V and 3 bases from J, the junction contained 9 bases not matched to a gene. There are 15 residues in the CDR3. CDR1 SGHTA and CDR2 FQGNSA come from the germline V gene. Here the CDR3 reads CASSIFTTGYYGYTF. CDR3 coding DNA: TGTGCCAGCAGCATCTTCACGACAGGGTACTATGGCTACACCTTC.

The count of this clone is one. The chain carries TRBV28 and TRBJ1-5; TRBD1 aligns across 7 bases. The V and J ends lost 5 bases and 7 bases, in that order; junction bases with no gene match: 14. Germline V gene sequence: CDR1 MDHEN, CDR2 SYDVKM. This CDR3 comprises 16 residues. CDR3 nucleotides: TGTGCCAGCAGTCTAAGATTGGGCAGGGGGGCGCAGCCCCAGCATTTT. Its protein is CASSLRLGRGAQPQHF.

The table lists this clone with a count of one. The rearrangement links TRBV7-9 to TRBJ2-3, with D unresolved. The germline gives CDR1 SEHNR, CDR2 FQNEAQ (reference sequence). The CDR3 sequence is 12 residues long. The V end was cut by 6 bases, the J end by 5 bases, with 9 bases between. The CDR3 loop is CASSPRRDTQYF. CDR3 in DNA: TGTGCCAGCAGTCCCCGTAGAGATACGCAGTATTTT.

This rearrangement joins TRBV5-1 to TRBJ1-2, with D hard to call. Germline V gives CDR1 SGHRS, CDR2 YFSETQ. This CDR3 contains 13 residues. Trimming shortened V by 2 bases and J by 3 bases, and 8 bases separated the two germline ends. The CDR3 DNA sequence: TGCGCCAGCAGCTTTGGGAGGGACTATGGCTACACCTTC. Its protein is CASSFGRDYGYTF.

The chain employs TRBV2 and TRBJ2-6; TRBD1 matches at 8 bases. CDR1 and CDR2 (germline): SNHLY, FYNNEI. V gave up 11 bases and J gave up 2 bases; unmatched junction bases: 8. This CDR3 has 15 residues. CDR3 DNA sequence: TGTGCCGGAGACAGGGGCCCAACTGGGGCCAACGTCCTGACTTTC. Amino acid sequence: CAGDRGPTGANVLTF.

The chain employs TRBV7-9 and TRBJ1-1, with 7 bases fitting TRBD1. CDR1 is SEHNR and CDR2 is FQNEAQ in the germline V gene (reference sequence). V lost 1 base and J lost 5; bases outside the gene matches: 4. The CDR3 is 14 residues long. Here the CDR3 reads CASSLVLQGTEAFF. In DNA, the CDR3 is TGTGCCAGCAGCTTAGTTCTACAGGGGACTGAAGCTTTCTTT. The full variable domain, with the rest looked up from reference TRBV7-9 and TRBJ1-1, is DTGVSQNPRHKITKRGQNVTFRCDPISEHNRLYWYRQTLGQGPEFLTYFQNEAQLEKSRLLSDRFSAERPKGSFSTLEIQRTEQGDSAMYLCASSLVLQGTEAFFGQGTRLTVV.

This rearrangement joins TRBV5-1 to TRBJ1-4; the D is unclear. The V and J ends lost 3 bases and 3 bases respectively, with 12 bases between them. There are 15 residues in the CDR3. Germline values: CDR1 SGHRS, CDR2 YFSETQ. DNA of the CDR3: TGCGCCAGCAGCTATGGGAGCCTCTCTAATGAAAAACTGTTTTTT. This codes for CASSYGSLSNEKLFF.

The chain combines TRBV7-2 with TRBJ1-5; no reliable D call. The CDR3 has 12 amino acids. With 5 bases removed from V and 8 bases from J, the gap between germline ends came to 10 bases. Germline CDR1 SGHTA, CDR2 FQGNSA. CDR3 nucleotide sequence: TGTGCCAGCAGCCTACCCCTGGAGCCCCAGCATTTT. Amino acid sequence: CASSLPLEPQHF.